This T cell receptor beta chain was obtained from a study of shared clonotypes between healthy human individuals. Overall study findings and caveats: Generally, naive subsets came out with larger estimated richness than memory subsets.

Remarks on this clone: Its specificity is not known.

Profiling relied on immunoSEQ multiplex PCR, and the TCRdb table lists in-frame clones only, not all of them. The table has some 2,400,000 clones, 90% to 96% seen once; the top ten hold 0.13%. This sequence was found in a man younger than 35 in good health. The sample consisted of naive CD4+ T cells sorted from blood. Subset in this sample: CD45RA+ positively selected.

CDR3 region: CASSLTSSGASISYNEQFF. The CDR3 DNA reads as TGTGCCAGCAGTTTAACGTCTAGCGGGGCCAGCATCTCCTACAATGAGCAGTTCTTC. This rearrangement joins TRBV28 to TRBJ2-1, with 9 bases identical to TRBD2. Germline V gene lookup returns CDR1 MDHEN and CDR2 SYDVKM. The CDR3 extends over 19 amino acids. Unmatched junction bases numbered 11, after V lost 2 bases and J lost 0 bases.